The clone carrying this T cell receptor beta chain has more than one count but fewer than ten. This record comes from a study of T-cell memory formation after mild COVID-19. Barcoded TCR alpha and TCR beta cDNA libraries with UMIs came from 5'RACE using constant-segment primers. In TCRdb, the 5' RACE reads were re-called with MiXCR into one record per CDR3 protein. Of about 390,000 distinct CDR3 sequences in the sample, about 17% are singletons; the top ten hold about 22%. Trimming left V 2 bases short and J 7 bases short, with 5 bases between. There are 11 residues in the CDR3. Germline CDR1 MNHNY, CDR2 SVGAGI (reference sequence).

The genes are TRBV6-6 and TRBJ1-1; D is ambiguous. This sequence originates from a man younger than 35 who had mild COVID-19 (a few samples of this study predate the infection). Cell type and time point are not known. The source material was PBMCs or a T cell subset sorted from them (not recorded which). CDR3 bases: TGTGCCAGCAGTTACACCATTGAAGCTTTCTTT. It yields the protein CASSYTIEAFF.